What follows are 6 T cell receptor beta chains derived from one specimen sequenced in a study of cytomegalovirus exposure and HLA in healthy donors. A multiplex PCR was run with 60 Vbeta primers and 13 Jbeta primers. Sequencing was performed with immunoSEQ multiplex PCR; in TCRdb, only in-frame clones are kept and a portion is missing. The data hold some 130,000 clones, with approximately 80% observed a single time. Sequencing was performed on PBMCs. These receptors originate from a young man in good health and CMV-seronegative.

This sequence joins TRBV2 and TRBJ2-1, with D perhaps matching TRBD2 (6 bases). The CDR3 sequence is 15 residues long. Trimming stripped 6 bases from V and 0 bases from J, with 12 bases between. Per germline, CDR1 SNHLY and CDR2 FYNNEI. The CDR3 DNA reads as TGTGCCAGCAGAATCGGACTAACCTCCTACAATGAGCAGTTCTTC. Translating it yields CASRIGLTSYNEQFF.

The rearrangement joins TRBV18 to TRBJ1-4; 8 bases are a match to TRBD1. The CDR3 contains 18 residues. The germline V gene encodes CDR1 KGHSH and CDR2 LQKENI. V trimming: 6 bases; J trimming: 0 bases; junction bases outside the gene matches: 12. CDR3 nucleotide sequence: TGTGCCAGCTCTACAGGGGGGCTTACCTATGCAACTAATGAAAAACTGTTTTTT. This gives the protein CASSTGGLTYATNEKLFF.

This chain joins TRBV5-1 and TRBJ1-5, with D perhaps matching TRBD1 (5 bases). CDR3 length: 14 residues. V was clipped by 0 bases and J by 6 bases, with 10 bases between them. CDR1 is SGHRS, CDR2 YFSETQ, per germline. The CDR3 DNA sequence: TGCGCCAGCAGCTTGGCGGGGGGGGGTCAGCCCCAGCATTTT. Translation: CASSLAGGGQPQHF.

J is TRBJ2-5 and V is TRBV11-3; D may be TRBD2 (6 bases). V was cut by 5 bases and J by 7 bases, with 17 bases left in between. Germline V CDR1 and CDR2: SGHNT, YENEEA. The CDR3 is 14 residues long. The CDR3 is CASSVQGGAGTQYF. The CDR3 bases are TGTGCCAGCAGCGTACAAGGCGGGGCAGGGACCCAGTACTTC.

The chain couples TRBV28 to TRBJ1-4; weak D call: TRBD1 (6 bases). The CDR3 is made up of 16 amino acids. Trimming took 5 bases from V and 4 from J, leaving 17 bases between them. Germline V lookup: CDR1 MDHEN, CDR2 SYDVKM. CDR3 sequence: CASSLYIQGYNEKLFF. DNA of the CDR3: TGTGCCAGCAGTCTTTACATACAGGGATATAATGAAAAACTGTTTTTT.

This rearrangement joins TRBV5-1 to TRBJ2-3; D uncertain. The V end was cut by 2 bases, the J end by 2 bases, with 6 bases between. Germline V gene data show CDR1 as SGHRS and CDR2 as YFSETQ. CDR3 length: 13 residues. CDR3 loop: CASSFQDTDTQYF. The CDR3 region has the DNA TGCGCCAGCAGCTTCCAGGACACAGATACGCAGTATTTT.